This record covers a single T cell receptor beta chain. These data are taken from a study of shared clonotypes between healthy human individuals. This CDR3 comprises 16 residues. Trimming removed 5 bases from V and 5 bases from J; junction bases left unmatched: 7. Germline V gene lookup returns CDR1 SNHLY and CDR2 FYNNEI. Sequencing was performed with immunoSEQ multiplex PCR; in TCRdb, only in-frame clones are kept and a portion is missing. The sample consists of millions of clones, about 92% of them appearing once. V usage is TRBV2 and J usage is TRBJ2-7; 15 positions agree with TRBD2. Material for sequencing was naive CD4+ T cells sorted from blood. Specified subset: CD45RA+ positively selected. This TCR derives from a man between 18 and 29 years old in good health. CDR3 DNA: TGTGCCAGCAGTCCTATGGGACTAGCGGGAGGCGACGAGCAGTACTTC. Its translation: CASSPMGLAGGDEQYF.